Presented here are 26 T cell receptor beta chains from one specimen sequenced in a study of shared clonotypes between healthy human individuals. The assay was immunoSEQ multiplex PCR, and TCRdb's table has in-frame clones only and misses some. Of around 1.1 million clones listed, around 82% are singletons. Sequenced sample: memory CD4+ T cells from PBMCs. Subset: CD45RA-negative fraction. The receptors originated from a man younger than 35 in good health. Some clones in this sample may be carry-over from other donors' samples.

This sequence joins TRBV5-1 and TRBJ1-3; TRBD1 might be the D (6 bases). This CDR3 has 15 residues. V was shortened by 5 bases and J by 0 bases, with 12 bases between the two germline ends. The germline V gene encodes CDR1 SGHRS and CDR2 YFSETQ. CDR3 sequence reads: CASSNTGFSGNTIYF. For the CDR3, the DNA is TGCGCCAGCAGTAACACAGGGTTCTCTGGAAACACCATATATTTT.

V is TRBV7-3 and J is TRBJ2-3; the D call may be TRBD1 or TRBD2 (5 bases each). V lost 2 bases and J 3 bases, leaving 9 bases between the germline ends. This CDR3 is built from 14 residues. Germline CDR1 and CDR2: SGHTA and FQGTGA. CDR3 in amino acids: CASSLGTATDTQYF. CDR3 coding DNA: TGTGCCAGCAGCTTAGGGACCGCAACAGATACGCAGTATTTT. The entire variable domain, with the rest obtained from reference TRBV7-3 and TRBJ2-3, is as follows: GAGVSQTPSNKVTEKGKYVELRCDPISGHTALYWYRQSLGQGPEFLIYFQGTGAADDSGLPNDRFFAVRPEGSVSTLKIQRTERGDSAVYLCASSLGTATDTQYFGPGTRLTVL.

The CDR3 DNA reads as TGTGCCAGCAGCCCAGGTCCAGACCGAATTTATGGCTACACCTTC. Translated: CASSPGPDRIYGYTF. V and J are TRBV7-9 and TRBJ1-2, with D uncertain. Germline V gene lookup returns CDR1 SEHNR and CDR2 FQNEAQ (reference sequence). The V end lost 5 bases, the J end lost 5 bases, and 18 bases lay between the germline ends. This CDR3 is 15 amino acids long.

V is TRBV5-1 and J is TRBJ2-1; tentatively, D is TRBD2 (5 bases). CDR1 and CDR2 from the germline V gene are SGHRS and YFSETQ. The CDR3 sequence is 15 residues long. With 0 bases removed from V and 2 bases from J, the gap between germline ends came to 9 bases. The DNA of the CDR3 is TGCGCCAGCAGCTTGGTGGGAGACGCCTACAATGAGCAGTTCTTC. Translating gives CASSLVGDAYNEQFF.

The CDR3 bases are TGTGCCATCAGCCCCGGACAGGGGAACACTGAAGCTTTCTTT. It encodes CAISPGQGNTEAFF. V and J are TRBV10-3 and TRBJ1-1; TRBD1 matches at 8 bases. This CDR3 has 14 residues. The junction had 4 bases not matched to a gene; V was cut back by 6 bases and J by 1 base. Germline values: CDR1 ENHRY, CDR2 SYGVKD.

The CDR3 reads CASSLASTEMNTEAFF. CDR3 coding DNA: TGTGCCAGCAGCTTAGCGTCGACAGAAATGAACACTGAAGCTTTCTTT. The chain uses TRBV11-1 and TRBJ1-1, with D tentatively TRBD1 (5 bases). The germline V gene encodes CDR1 SGHAT and CDR2 FQDESV (reference sequence). Trimming pared 0 bases from V and 0 bases from J, leaving 11 bases between. The CDR3 contains 16 residues. The variable domain in full, with the rest retrieved from reference TRBV11-1 and TRBJ1-1, is EAEVAQSPRYKITEKSQAVAFWCDPISGHATLYWYRQILGQGPELLVQFQDESVVDDSQLPKDRFSAERLKGVDSTLKIQPAELGDSAMYLCASSLASTEMNTEAFFGQGTRLTVV.

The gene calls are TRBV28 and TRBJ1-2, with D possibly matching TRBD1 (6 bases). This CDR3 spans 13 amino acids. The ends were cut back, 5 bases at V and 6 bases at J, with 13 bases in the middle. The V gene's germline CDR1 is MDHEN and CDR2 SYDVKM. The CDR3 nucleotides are TGTGCCAGCAGTCTGGTCGACAGGAATGGCTACACCTTC. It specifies CASSLVDRNGYTF.

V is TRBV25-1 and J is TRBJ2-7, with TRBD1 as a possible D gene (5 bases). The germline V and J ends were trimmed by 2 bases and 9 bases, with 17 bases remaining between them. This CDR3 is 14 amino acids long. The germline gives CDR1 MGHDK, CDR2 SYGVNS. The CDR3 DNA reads TGTGCCAGCAGTGAAGTGGGGCCACTACGTGTGCAGTACTTC. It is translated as CASSEVGPLRVQYF.

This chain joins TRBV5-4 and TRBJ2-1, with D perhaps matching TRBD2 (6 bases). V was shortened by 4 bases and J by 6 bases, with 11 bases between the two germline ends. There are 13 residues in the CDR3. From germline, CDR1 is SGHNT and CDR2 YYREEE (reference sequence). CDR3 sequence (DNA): TGTGCCAGCAGCAGAGGGACTGTCAATGAGCAGTTCTTC. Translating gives CASSRGTVNEQFF. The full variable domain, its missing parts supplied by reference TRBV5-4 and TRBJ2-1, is ETGVTQSPTHLIKTRGQQVTLRCSSQSGHNTVSWYQQALGQGPQFIFQYYREEENGRGNFPPRFSGLQFPNYSSELNVNALELDDSALYLCASSRGTVNEQFFGPGTRLTVL.

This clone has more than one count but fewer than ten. The CDR3 nucleotides are TGTGCCAGCAGCGCCCGGACAGGGGGCTTTAGCACAGATACGCAGTATTTT. Amino acid sequence: CASSARTGGFSTDTQYF. The chain couples TRBV9 to TRBJ2-3; TRBD1 agrees at 11 bases. This CDR3 region has 17 residues. Germline-derived CDR1 and CDR2 are SGDLS and YYNGEE. The V gene end was trimmed by 3 bases and the J gene end by 0 bases; junction bases not matched to a gene: 6.

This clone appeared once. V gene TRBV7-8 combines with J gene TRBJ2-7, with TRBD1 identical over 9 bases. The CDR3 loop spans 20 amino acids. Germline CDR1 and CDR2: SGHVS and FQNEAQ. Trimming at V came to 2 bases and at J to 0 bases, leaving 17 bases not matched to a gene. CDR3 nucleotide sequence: TGTGCCAGCAGCTTAAAAGTGGGGACAGGGAAGGCGGGGAGCTCCTACGAGCAGTACTTC. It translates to CASSLKVGTGKAGSSYEQYF.

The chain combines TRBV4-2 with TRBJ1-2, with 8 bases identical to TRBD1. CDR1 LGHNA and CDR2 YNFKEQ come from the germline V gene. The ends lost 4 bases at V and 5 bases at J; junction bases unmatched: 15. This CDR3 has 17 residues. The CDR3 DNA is TGTGCCAGCAGCCGAGAGATCGCAGGGGGCCGTGAGTATGGCTACACCTTC. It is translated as CASSREIAGGREYGYTF.

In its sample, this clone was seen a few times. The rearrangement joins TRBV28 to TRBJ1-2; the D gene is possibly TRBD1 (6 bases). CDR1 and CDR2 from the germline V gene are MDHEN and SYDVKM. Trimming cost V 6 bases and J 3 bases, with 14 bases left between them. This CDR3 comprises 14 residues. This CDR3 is CASRDGQRDYGYTF. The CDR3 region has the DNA TGTGCCAGCAGAGATGGACAGCGGGACTATGGCTACACCTTC.

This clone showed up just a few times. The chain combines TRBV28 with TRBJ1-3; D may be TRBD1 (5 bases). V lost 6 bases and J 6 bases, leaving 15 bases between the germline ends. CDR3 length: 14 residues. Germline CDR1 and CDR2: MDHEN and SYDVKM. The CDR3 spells CASSQVRDANTIYF. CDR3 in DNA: TGTGCCAGCAGCCAAGTCCGGGACGCAAACACCATATATTTT.

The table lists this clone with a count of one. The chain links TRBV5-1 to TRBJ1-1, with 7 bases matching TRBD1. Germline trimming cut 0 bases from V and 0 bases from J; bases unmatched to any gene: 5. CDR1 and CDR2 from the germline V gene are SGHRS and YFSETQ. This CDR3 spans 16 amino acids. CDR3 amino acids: CASSLGPGGMNTEAFF. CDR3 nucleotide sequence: TGCGCCAGCAGCTTGGGGCCAGGGGGTATGAACACTGAAGCTTTCTTT.

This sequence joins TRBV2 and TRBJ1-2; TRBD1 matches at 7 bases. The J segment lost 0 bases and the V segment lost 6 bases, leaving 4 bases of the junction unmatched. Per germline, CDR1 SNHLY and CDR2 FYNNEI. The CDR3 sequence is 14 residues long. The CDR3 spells CASSGDSTNYGYTF. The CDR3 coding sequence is TGTGCCAGCAGCGGGGACAGCACTAACTATGGCTACACCTTC.

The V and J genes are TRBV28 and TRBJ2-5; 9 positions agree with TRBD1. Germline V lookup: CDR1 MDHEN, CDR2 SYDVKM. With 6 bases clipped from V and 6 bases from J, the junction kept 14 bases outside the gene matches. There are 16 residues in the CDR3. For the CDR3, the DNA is TGTGCCAGCAGGGGGGGCCGGGACAGGGATACTCAGACCCAGTACTTC. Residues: CASRGGRDRDTQTQYF.

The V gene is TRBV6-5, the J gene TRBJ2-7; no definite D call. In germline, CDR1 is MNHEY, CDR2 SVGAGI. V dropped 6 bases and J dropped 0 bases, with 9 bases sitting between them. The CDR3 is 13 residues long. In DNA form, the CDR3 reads TGTGCCAGCAGCCCGACGGACTCCTACGAGCAGTACTTC. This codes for CASSPTDSYEQYF.

This CDR3 is CASAADRGSWETQYF. The CDR3 region has the DNA TGTGCTAGTGCCGCAGACAGGGGCAGTTGGGAGACCCAGTACTTC. This sequence joins TRBV12-5 and TRBJ2-5, with TRBD1 matching over 8 bases. Looked up from germline, CDR1 is LGHNT and CDR2 is FRNRAP. J gave up 5 bases and V 7 bases, and 12 bases lay outside the gene matches. CDR3 length equals 15 residues.

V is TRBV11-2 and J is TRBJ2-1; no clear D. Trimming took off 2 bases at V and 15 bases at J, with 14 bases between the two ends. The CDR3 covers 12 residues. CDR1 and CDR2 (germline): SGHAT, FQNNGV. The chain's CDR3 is CASSLIGLGLFF. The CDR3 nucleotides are TGTGCCAGCAGCTTAATAGGTCTAGGTCTGTTCTTC.

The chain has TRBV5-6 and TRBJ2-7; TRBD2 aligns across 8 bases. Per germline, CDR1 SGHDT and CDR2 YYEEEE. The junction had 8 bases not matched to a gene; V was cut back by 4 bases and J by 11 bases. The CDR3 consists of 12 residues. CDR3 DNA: TGTGCCAGCAGCACCCTGAGCGGGAGAGAGTACTTC. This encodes CASSTLSGREYF.

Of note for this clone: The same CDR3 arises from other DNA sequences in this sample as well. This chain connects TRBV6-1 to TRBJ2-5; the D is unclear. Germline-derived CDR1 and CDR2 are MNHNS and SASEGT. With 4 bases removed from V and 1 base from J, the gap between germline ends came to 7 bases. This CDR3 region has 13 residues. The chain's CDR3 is CASSVGSQETQYF. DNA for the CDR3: TGTGCCAGCAGTGTCGGCAGCCAAGAGACCCAGTACTTC.

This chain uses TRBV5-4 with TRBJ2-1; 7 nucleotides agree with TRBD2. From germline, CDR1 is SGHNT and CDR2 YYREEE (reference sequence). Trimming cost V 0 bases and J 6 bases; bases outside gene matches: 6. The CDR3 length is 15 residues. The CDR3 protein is CASSLGEGRLNEQFF. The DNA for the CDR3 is TGTGCCAGCAGCTTGGGGGAGGGCCGTCTCAATGAGCAGTTCTTC.

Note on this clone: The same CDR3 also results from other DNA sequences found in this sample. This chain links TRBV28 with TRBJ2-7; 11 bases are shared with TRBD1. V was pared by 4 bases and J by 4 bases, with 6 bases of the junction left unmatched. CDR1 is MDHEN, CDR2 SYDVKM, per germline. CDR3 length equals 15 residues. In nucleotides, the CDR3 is TGTGCCAGCAGTTCGCCCGGACAGGGGGCATACGAGCAGTACTTC. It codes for CASSSPGQGAYEQYF.

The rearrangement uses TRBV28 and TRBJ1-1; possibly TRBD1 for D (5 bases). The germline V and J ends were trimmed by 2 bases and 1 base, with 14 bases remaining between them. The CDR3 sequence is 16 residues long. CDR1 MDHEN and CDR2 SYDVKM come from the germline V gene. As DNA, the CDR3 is TGTGCCAGCAGTTTAGGCGGGGGGATTGGGAACACTGAAGCTTTCTTT. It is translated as CASSLGGGIGNTEAFF.

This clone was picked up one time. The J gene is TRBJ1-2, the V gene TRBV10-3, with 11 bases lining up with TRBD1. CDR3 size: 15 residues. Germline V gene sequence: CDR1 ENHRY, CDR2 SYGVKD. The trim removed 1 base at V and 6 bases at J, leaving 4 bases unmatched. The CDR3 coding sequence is TGTGCCATCAGTGAGTTTGGGACAGGGGGTGATGGCTACACCTTC. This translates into CAISEFGTGGDGYTF.